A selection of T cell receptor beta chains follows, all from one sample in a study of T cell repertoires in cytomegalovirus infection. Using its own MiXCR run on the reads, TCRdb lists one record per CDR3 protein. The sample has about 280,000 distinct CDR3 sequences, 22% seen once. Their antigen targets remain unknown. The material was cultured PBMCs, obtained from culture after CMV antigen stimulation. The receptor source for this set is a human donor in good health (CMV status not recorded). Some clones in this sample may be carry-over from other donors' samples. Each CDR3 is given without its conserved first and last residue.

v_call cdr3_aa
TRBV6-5 ASRFRTGGVDTEAF
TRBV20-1 SATGSGRPQETQY
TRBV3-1 ASSSLDEQF
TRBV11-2 ASSASTGNRGGYT
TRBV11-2 ASSLTGNEQF
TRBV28 ASSLGGEAYEQY
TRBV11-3 ASSLTPRGVVVGELF
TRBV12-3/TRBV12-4 ASKRDSQETQY
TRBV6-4 ASSDSGTPLNEQF
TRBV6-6 ASSYLGPSFF
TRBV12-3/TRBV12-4 ASTPTGAWSNQPQH
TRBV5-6 ASSAGQGRGGANVLT
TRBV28 ASSLSDRRSNQPQH
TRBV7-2 ASSLLRDGSSYNEQF
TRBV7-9 ASSSGRERNYEQY
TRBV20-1 SASEVGNTGELF
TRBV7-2 ASSLGRTRDTQY
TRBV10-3 AIDSGQGPAEAF
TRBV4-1 ASSSRDRDEKLF
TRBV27 ASSSIAWGGDTGELF
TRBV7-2 ASSFNAGGDETQY
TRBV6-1 ASRTGVNTGELF
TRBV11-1 ASSSPSGGRHTQY
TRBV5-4 ASSLELAKNIQY
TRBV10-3 AISVTGTGGNEQY
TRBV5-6 ASSLGQGSSYNEQF
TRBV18 ASSPQGLAGDEQY
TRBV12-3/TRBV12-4 ASTMTGLSPKNIQY
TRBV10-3 ASEEGKTQY
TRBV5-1 ASSLTGEGNSPLH
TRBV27 ASSSPPGTPTDTQY
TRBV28 ASSLGTDKSPLH
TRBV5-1 ASSWTSGLYNEQF
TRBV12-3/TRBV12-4 ASRADRDTGELF
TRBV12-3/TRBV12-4 ASSFDRALEKLF
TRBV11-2 ASSPAGVGIYEQY
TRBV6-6 ASSHGTAVYGYT
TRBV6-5 ASSSDSSYTQY
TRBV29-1 SALAGANEQF
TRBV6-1 ASSPNPQDTQY
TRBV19 ASSRDDRSNQPQH
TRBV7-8 ASSLDLITEAF
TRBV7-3 ASSLVQASAEAF
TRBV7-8 ASSLRGGWQASTDTQY
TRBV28 ASRETGSSGANVLT
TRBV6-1 ASSEHSSYEQY
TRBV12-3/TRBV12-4 ASSPAGVSTDTQY
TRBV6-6 ATKLGGVGETQY
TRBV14 ASSLMGQTEAF
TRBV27 ASSPRGGVVLAYNEQF
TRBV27 ASSLSWGRRDTQY
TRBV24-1 ATLGHDSNNEQF
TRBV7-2 ASSPSTASNTEAF